The rows below give T cell receptor beta chains drawn from one sample of a study of blood T cell repertoires in COVID-19. Clones were read by immunoSEQ multiplex PCR, and TCRdb kept only the in-frame ones, dropping some. In the table there are some 42,000 clones, 80% to 90% of which are singletons. Sequenced material: peripheral blood. The receptors were sampled from a woman aged 70-85 years in a cohort sampled during active COVID-19. Each CDR3 is given with its conserved first and last residue. D genes are given only for firm matches. A clone size is listed for some rows: how often the clone was seen (once, few, many), or a class if it is expanded.

once,TRBV27,TRBD2,TRBJ2-2,TGTGCCAGCAGTTTTGGGACTAGCGGGACCGGGGAGCTGTTTTTT,CASSFGTSGTGELFF
-,TRBV5-1,TRBD2,TRBJ2-1,TGCGCCAGCAGCTTGGCCCCGGGGACTAGAGGCTACAATGAGCAGTTCTTC,CASSLAPGTRGYNEQFF
-,TRBV19,TRBD1,TRBJ2-5,TGTGCCAGTAGTATAACAGGGGGGCCGGGCCGGGAGACCCAGTACTTC,CASSITGGPGRETQYF
-,TRBV2,TRBD2,TRBJ2-2,TGTGCCGGGGAGGGGAGTAGGGACACCGGGGAGCTGTTTTTT,CAGEGSRDTGELFF
-,TRBV24-1,-,TRBJ2-5,TGTGCCACCAGTGGGAGGGATCGAGAGACCCAGTACTTC,CATSGRDRETQYF
-,TRBV19,-,TRBJ2-7,TGTGCCAGTAGTACCCTTCAGAGGAGCTCCTACGAGCAGTACTTC,CASSTLQRSSYEQYF
-,TRBV27,TRBD1,TRBJ1-4,TGTGCCAGCAGGTCACCCGGGACAGGCGACGAAAAACTGTTTTTT,CASRSPGTGDEKLFF
medium-sized,TRBV6-5,TRBD2,TRBJ2-7,TGTGCCAGCACCCCGAGCGGGAGGTCCTCCTACGAGCAGTACTTC,CASTPSGRSSYEQYF
once,TRBV7-6,TRBD2,TRBJ2-1,TGTGCCAGCAGTTGGACTAGCGGGAGCCCCTACAATGAGCAGTTCTTC,CASSWTSGSPYNEQFF
-,TRBV28,-,TRBJ2-7,TGTGCCAGCAGCCCTTGGGGGGACTCTGTCTACGAGCAGTACTTC,CASSPWGDSVYEQYF
-,TRBV19,-,TRBJ1-2,TGTGCCAGTACCAAACTAGCCGGGGGTCGGGGCTACACCTTC,CASTKLAGGRGYTF
-,TRBV11-2,TRBD1,TRBJ2-6,TGTGCCAGCAGCTTAGGGGACAGGTACTTCTCTGGGGCCAACGTCCTGACTTTC,CASSLGDRYFSGANVLTF
-,TRBV30,TRBD1,TRBJ2-2,TGTGCCTGGAGACAGACAGGGGGAACCAGGGAGCTGTTTTTT,CAWRQTGGTRELFF
once,TRBV27,-,TRBJ2-2,TGTGCCAGCAGTTTAGGGCGCCTGAACACCGGGGAGCTGTTTTTT,CASSLGRLNTGELFF
-,TRBV27,TRBD2,TRBJ2-1,TGTGCCAGCAGTTCCGGACTAGGCGAGCACAATGAGCAGTTCTTC,CASSSGLGEHNEQFF
-,TRBV9,-,TRBJ2-7,TGTGCCAGCAGCGCCAGCGCGTCCCGCTCCTACGAGCAGTACTTC,CASSASASRSYEQYF
-,TRBV11-3,-,TRBJ2-5,TGTGCCAGCAGCTTCAATCAGGGGGAGACCCAGTACTTC,CASSFNQGETQYF
few,TRBV3-1/TRBV3-2,TRBD2,TRBJ2-1,TGTGCCAGCAGCCAAGATGGGCGACTAGCGGGAGGATCCGGCAATGAGCAGTTCTTC,CASSQDGRLAGGSGNEQFF
-,TRBV6-5,-,TRBJ1-1,TGTGCCAGCAGCCGGCAGAGGACTGAAGCTTTCTTT,CASSRQRTEAFF
-,TRBV6-6,TRBD1,TRBJ1-6,TGTGCCAGCAGTCGGCAGGGGGCGTCGGGCTATAATTCACCCCTCCACTTT,CASSRQGASGYNSPLHF
-,TRBV19,TRBD1,TRBJ1-1,TGTGCCAGTAGTACTGGACAGGGGGCGGGGGGTCCTGAAGCTTTCTTT,CASSTGQGAGGPEAFF
-,TRBV28,TRBD1,TRBJ1-1,TGTGCCAGCAGTTTATGGGGGCAGGGGGGTGAAGCTTTCTTT,CASSLWGQGGEAFF
-,TRBV28,TRBD2,TRBJ2-3,TGTGCCAGCAGTTGGGGACTAGCGGGAGCTGGGGATACGCAGTATTTT,CASSWGLAGAGDTQYF
-,TRBV28,-,TRBJ2-1,TGTGCCAGCACCGGCGGGGAGTATGTTTATGAGCAGTTCTTC,CASTGGEYVYEQFF
-,TRBV28,-,TRBJ2-1,TGTGCCAGCAGTCCGCACCCGGTCAATGAGCAGTTCTTC,CASSPHPVNEQFF
-,TRBV13,TRBD2,TRBJ2-1,TGTGCCAGCAGCTTTGCTTCCGGGACTAGCTTCAGTGAGCAGTTCTTC,CASSFASGTSFSEQFF
once,TRBV7-2,-,TRBJ1-1,TGTGCCAGCAGCTCGTCCACAAGAGGTGGGAACACTGAAGCTTTCTTT,CASSSSTRGGNTEAFF
once,TRBV5-8,TRBD1,TRBJ1-5,TGTGCCAGCAGCCCACAGGGGGGAGGCAATCAGCCCCAGCATTTT,CASSPQGGGNQPQHF
few,TRBV7-2,-,TRBJ1-5,TGTGCCAGCGGGGCCCTTGTCAATCAGCCCCAGCATTTT,CASGALVNQPQHF
-,TRBV29-1,TRBD2,TRBJ2-1,TGCAGCGTTGATGTGCTAGCGGGGGCCCAGGGGCAGTTCTTC,CSVDVLAGAQGQFF
-,TRBV7-7,-,TRBJ2-2,TGTGCCAGCAGCTTAGAGGGAGGACTCTACACCGGGGAGCTGTTTTTT,CASSLEGGLYTGELFF
-,TRBV23-1,TRBD1,TRBJ1-2,TGCGCCAGCACTTCTACGACAGGGGAGGAGTCCTATGGCTACACCTTC,CASTSTTGEESYGYTF
-,TRBV2,TRBD2,TRBJ2-1,TGTGCCAGCAGTGAACGGGGACTAGCGGGAGGCAATGAGCAGTTCTTC,CASSERGLAGGNEQFF
-,TRBV19,TRBD1,TRBJ2-5,TGTGCCAGTTCCCTGACAGGGACCCAACAAGAGACCCAGTACTTC,CASSLTGTQQETQYF
-,TRBV28,-,TRBJ2-3,TGTGCCAGCAGTTCTACCCTCAGGCGGGGTGAAATCACAGATACGCAGTATTTT,CASSSTLRRGEITDTQYF
-,TRBV7-2,-,TRBJ1-1,TGTGCCAGCAGCTTAGCAAGAGTGAACACTGAAGCTTTCTTT,CASSLARVNTEAFF
-,TRBV5-6,-,TRBJ2-5,TGTGCCAGCAGCCAGGGGCAGGGGGAGACCCAGTACTTC,CASSQGQGETQYF
-,TRBV19,-,TRBJ2-2,TGTGCCAGTAGTATAGGTGTCAGCCCCGGGGCCGGGGAGCTGTTTTTT,CASSIGVSPGAGELFF
-,TRBV23-1,TRBD2,TRBJ2-1,TGCGCCAGCAGTCAATTCGAAGCGGGAGGGCCAGGCAATGAGCAGTTCTTC,CASSQFEAGGPGNEQFF
-,TRBV19,-,TRBJ2-3,TGTGCCAGTACCGCGACTGGCACAGATACGCAGTATTTT,CASTATGTDTQYF
once,TRBV7-8,TRBD2,TRBJ2-1,TGTGCCATCGGACTAGCGGGAGGGAATGAGCAGTTCTTC,CAIGLAGGNEQFF
-,TRBV27,TRBD1,TRBJ1-5,TGTGCCAGCAGTTCAGCGGGACAGGGGGGTCAGCCCCAGCATTTT,CASSSAGQGGQPQHF
-,TRBV6-6,TRBD1,TRBJ2-1,TGTGCCAGCAGAGCGCCCGGGACAGGCACCTACAATGAGCAGTTCTTC,CASRAPGTGTYNEQFF
-,TRBV6-5,TRBD2,TRBJ2-7,TGTGCCAGCACCCCGGGGGGGAGTATTGGGTACGAGCAGTACTTC,CASTPGGSIGYEQYF
-,TRBV6-5,TRBD1,TRBJ2-7,TGTGCCAGCAGTCACGGACAGGGAGGGCAGTACTTC,CASSHGQGGQYF
-,TRBV6-4,TRBD1,TRBJ2-1,TGTGCCAGCGCGGCGGGGACAGGGGTTTCGAATGAGCAGTTCTTC,CASAAGTGVSNEQFF
-,TRBV6-2/TRBV6-3,TRBD2,TRBJ2-7,TGTGCCAGCAGTTGGGGGACTAGCGGGGGATCCTACGAGCAGTACTTC,CASSWGTSGGSYEQYF
-,TRBV21-1,-,TRBJ1-1,TGTGCCAGCAGCAATCACTGGTTGAACACTGAAGCTTTCTTT,CASSNHWLNTEAFF
-,TRBV4-1,-,TRBJ2-7,TGCGCCAGCAGCCAAGAACCGGGAAGCGAGCAGTACTTC,CASSQEPGSEQYF
-,TRBV6-1,TRBD1,TRBJ2-1,TGTGCCAGCAGTGCGCAGGGGGCGCGACATTACAATGAGCAGTTCTTC,CASSAQGARHYNEQFF